This T cell receptor beta chain is drawn from a study of T-cell memory formation after mild COVID-19. A single record per CDR3 protein comes from TCRdb applying MiXCR to the 5' RACE reads. The table shows about 340,000 distinct CDR3 sequences, with 15% to 20% occurring only once. V shed 6 bases and J shed 2 bases, with 14 bases lying between them. Germline V gives CDR1 SGHRS, CDR2 YFSETQ. This CDR3 region has 14 residues. Comment on this clonotype: Its cognate antigen is unknown.

General study results and limits: SARS-CoV-2 specificity of second-wave clones peaking day 37 was unconfirmed.

The TCR comes from a man aged 18 to 29 who had mild COVID-19 (a few samples of this study predate the infection). Cell type and time point are not known. Sequencing was performed on PBMCs or a T cell subset sorted from them (not recorded which). The chain links TRBV5-1 to TRBJ2-5; maybe TRBD1 (5 bases). In DNA form, the CDR3 reads TGCGCCAGCACTCGGACAATTCCTCAAGAGACCCAGTACTTC. Amino acid sequence: CASTRTIPQETQYF.